This T cell receptor (beta chain) was captured by sequencing in a study of prognosis after radiotherapy for stage I lung cancer. This clonotype was seen repeatedly, ten times or more. Its antigen remains unidentified. Study-wide points: A difference in TRBV and TRBJ gene usage was reportedly seen between patients with and without metastases. Any tumor specificity that the expanded TCR clones may have had was not determined.

Investigators drew six milliliters of peripheral blood at each of two time points. Germline values: CDR1 SGHDT, CDR2 YYEEEE. V lost 4 bases and J 5 bases, leaving 12 bases between the germline ends. The CDR3 is made up of 14 amino acids. Multiplex PCR in two rounds served to amplify TCR beta CDR3 from genomic DNA. Primers targeting each individual TRBV and TRBJ gene were applied in first-round PCR. TCRdb processed the multiplex PCR reads anew with MiXCR; each CDR3 protein has one entry. Of approximately 25,000 distinct CDR3 sequences detected, about 41% appear once; the ten largest clones hold less than 35%.

J is TRBJ2-2 and V is TRBV5-6; D is perhaps TRBD1 or TRBD2 (5 bases each). The clonotype comes from a donor older than 45 with non-small cell lung cancer. The sample consisted of PBMCs, taken before or after stereotactic body radiation therapy (not recorded which). The CDR3 bases are TGTGCCAGCAGCGCGTGGGGGAGAACCGGGGAGCTGTTTTTT. It is translated as CASSAWGRTGELFF.